This entry is about one TCR beta chain. A much larger clonotype is one base distant, so this may be a read error. This sample stems from a study of T cells in Graves' hyperthyroidism and ophthalmopathy. The germline V and J ends were trimmed by 7 bases and 6 bases, with 19 bases remaining between them. Germline V CDR1 and CDR2: SQVTM, ANQGSEA. CDR3 size: 13 residues. The investigators amplified TCR beta CDR3 regions from RNA transcripts. Using the HTBI primer set, a first-round RT-PCR was run on the TCR CDR3. TCRdb recomputed calls from the multiplex PCR reads with MiXCR, one row per CDR3 protein. This table holds about 570,000 distinct CDR3 sequences, approximately 14% found once.

The sequence derives from a woman between 40 and 55 years old with Graves' hyperthyroidism. The chain carries TRBV29-1 and TRBJ2-7, with D possibly TRBD1 on 7 matching bases. Input material: blood. Here the CDR3 reads CSARGGTATEQYF. Written as DNA, the CDR3 is TGCAGCGCCAGAGGAGGGACAGCGACCGAGCAGTACTTC.